The entry below gives a single TCR beta chain sequence along with its context. The antigen it binds to is not known. No quality values exist for individual bases; no much larger clone is one base distant. Libraries were made using the immunoSEQ multiplex PCR assay. TCRdb holds this immuneACCESS table with in-frame rearrangements only. Some clones are missing; in checked studies, unresolved V genes explain under half, and the rest has no known cause. The sample table records 60,000 to 90,000 clones; roughly 92% of these occur just once. The ten biggest clones cover approximately 0.37% of the sample. These data are taken from a study of technical replicates of blood from a few donors listed by TCRdb under 2017. The germline V end is reduced by 5 bases and the J end by 7 bases; junction bases left unmatched: 12. Reading from cysteine to phenylalanine, the CDR3 counts 15 amino acids. Only the CDR3 DNA is retained, 45 bases long and in frame from the first base. The germline V gene sets CDR1 to SGHTA and CDR2 to FQGNSA.

This receptor chain uses TRBV7-2 and TRBJ2-7, with 9 middle bases fitting TRBD2. This clonotype was obtained from a human donor in good health. The sequenced material came from T cells isolated from PBMCs. The CDR3: CASSVGSGSAWEQYF. The sequence in DNA is TGTGCCAGCAGCGTAGGTAGCGGGAGCGCCTGGGAGCAGTACTTC. The CDR3 plus the reference TRBV7-2 and TRBJ2-7 genes for the other parts give the full variable domain: GAGVSQSPSNKVTEKGKDVELRCDPISGHTALYWYRQSLGQGLEFLIYFQGNSAPDKSGLPSDRFSAERTGGSVSTLTIQRTQQEDSAVYLCASSVGSGSAWEQYFGPGTRLTVT.